A selection of T cell receptor beta chains follows, all from one sample in a study of T cell changes during pregnancy in multiple sclerosis. The method was immunoSEQ multiplex PCR; TCRdb's version includes in-frame clones alone and lacks a portion of them. The repertoire holds tens of thousands of clones, with approximately 92% as singletons. Material: peripheral blood, obtained in the third trimester of pregnancy. Receptors were obtained from a female donor in good health, enrolled as a control in a pregnancy study. CDR3s include the opening cysteine and the closing phenylalanine or tryptophan. The D gene is left open where the match is weak. Not every row has a clone size; where given, it reads once, few, many or a size class.

>.|.|TRBV9|TRBJ2-2
CASSTQRGNEVGELFF
TGTGCCAGCAGCACACAGAGGGGGAATGAGGTCGGGGAGCTGTTTTTT
>.|.|TRBV21-1|TRBJ2-7
CASSNGRAYEQYF
TGTGCCAGCAGCAACGGGAGGGCCTACGAGCAGTACTTC
>once|TRBD1|TRBV11-2|TRBJ2-1
CASNDRVSYNEQFF
TGTGCCAGCAACGACAGGGTATCCTACAATGAGCAGTTCTTC
>.|.|TRBV28|TRBJ1-2
CASSPKGGIYGYTF
TGTGCCAGCAGTCCCAAGGGAGGGATCTATGGCTACACCTTC
>.|TRBD2|TRBV7-2|TRBJ2-5
CASSLLGLAGGPGAQYF
TGTGCCAGCAGCTTATTAGGGCTAGCGGGAGGCCCGGGGGCCCAGTACTTC
>.|.|TRBV28|TRBJ2-3
CASSWPHAGITDTQYF
TGTGCCAGCAGCTGGCCCCACGCGGGGATCACAGATACGCAGTATTTT
>.|.|TRBV7-9|TRBJ2-5
CASSLLARETQYF
TGTGCCAGCAGCTTACTCGCTAGGGAGACCCAGTACTTC
>.|.|TRBV30|TRBJ2-5
CAWRLKGSRGTQYF
TGTGCCTGGAGGCTTAAGGGGTCCCGAGGGACCCAGTACTTC
>.|TRBD1|TRBV4-1|TRBJ1-2
CASSQATGLGYTF
TGCGCCAGCAGCCAAGCGACAGGGCTCGGCTACACCTTC
>once|TRBD2|TRBV27|TRBJ2-7
CASGILRGGGNEQYF
TGTGCCAGCGGAATTCTCCGGGGGGGTGGAAACGAGCAGTACTTC
>.|.|TRBV6-1|TRBJ2-1
CASGEDNYNEQFF
TGTGCCAGTGGAGAGGATAACTACAATGAGCAGTTCTTC
>.|TRBD1|TRBV28|TRBJ1-2
CASSWEMTGFDGYTF
TGTGCCAGCAGCTGGGAAATGACAGGGTTCGATGGCTACACCTTC
>.|.|TRBV11-2|TRBJ2-3
CASSLLAQYTDTQYF
TGTGCCAGCAGCCTACTAGCCCAATACACAGATACGCAGTATTTT
>once|.|TRBV4-1|TRBJ2-1
CASSQSPSGADYNEQFF
TGCGCCAGCAGCCAATCCCCCTCGGGAGCGGACTACAATGAGCAGTTCTTC
>.|.|TRBV29-1|TRBJ2-1
CSVGGYNEQFF
TGCAGCGTTGGAGGTTACAATGAGCAGTTCTTC
>.|.|TRBV7-2|TRBJ2-1
CASSTTGATYNEQFF
TGTGCCAGCAGCACGACAGGAGCTACCTACAATGAGCAGTTCTTC